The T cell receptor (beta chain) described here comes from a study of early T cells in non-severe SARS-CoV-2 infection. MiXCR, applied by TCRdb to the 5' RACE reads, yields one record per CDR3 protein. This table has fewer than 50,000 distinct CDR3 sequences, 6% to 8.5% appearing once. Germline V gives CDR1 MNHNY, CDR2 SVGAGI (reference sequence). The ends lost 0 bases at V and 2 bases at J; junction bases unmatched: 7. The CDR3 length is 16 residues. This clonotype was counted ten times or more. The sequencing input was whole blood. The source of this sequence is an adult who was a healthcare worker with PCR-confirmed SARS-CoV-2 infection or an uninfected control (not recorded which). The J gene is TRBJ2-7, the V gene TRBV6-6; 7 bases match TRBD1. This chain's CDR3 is CASSYSDGQDPYEQYF. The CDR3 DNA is TGTGCCAGCAGTTACTCGGACGGACAGGATCCCTACGAGCAGTACTTC.